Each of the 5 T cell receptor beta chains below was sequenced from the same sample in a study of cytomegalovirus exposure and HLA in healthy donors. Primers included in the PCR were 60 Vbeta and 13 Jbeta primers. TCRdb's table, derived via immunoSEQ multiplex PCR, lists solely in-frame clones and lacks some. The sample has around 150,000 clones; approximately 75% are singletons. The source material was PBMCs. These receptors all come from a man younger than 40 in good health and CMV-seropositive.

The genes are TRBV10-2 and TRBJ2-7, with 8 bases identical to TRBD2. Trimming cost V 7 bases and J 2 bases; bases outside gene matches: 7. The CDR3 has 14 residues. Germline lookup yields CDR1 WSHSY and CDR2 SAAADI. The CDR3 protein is CASTAGTRPYEQYF. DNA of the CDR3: TGCGCCAGCACTGCAGGGACTAGACCCTACGAGCAGTACTTC.

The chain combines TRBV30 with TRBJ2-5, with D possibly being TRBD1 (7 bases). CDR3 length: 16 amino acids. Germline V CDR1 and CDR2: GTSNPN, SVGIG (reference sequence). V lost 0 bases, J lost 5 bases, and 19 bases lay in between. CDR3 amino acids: CAWSVRRRGVGETQYF. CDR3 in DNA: TGTGCCTGGAGTGTACGGCGCAGGGGGGTAGGGGAGACCCAGTACTTC.

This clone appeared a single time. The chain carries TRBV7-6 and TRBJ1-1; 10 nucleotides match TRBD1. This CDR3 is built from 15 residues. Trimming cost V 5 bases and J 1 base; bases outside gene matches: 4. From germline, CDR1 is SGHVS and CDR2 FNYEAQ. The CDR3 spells CASSPRTGGNTEAFF. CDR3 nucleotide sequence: TGTGCCAGCAGCCCCCGGACAGGGGGGAACACTGAAGCTTTCTTT.

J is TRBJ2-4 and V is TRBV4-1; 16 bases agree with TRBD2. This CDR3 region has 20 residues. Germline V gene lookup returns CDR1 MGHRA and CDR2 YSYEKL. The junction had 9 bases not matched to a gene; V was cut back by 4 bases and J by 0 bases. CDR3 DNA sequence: TGCGCCAGCAGCCCAAGACCGGGACTAGCGGGGGGGCTAGCCAAAAACATTCAGTACTTC. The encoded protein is CASSPRPGLAGGLAKNIQYF.

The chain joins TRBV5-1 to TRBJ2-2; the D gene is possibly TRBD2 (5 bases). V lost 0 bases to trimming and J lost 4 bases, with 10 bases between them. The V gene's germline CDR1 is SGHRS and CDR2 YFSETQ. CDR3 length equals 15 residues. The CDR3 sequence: CASSLGLITTGELFF. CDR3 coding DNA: TGCGCCAGCAGCTTGGGACTAATTACCACCGGGGAGCTGTTTTTT.